This T cell receptor beta chain was observed in a study of blood T cell repertoires in COVID-19. Study as a whole: Italy, Spain and the United States were the sources of the convalescent and acute COVID-19 samples. T cells, B-cell-depleted T cells, or PBMCs provided the cDNA or gDNA that served as material.

Per the study methods: Reference gene primer amplification in the assay estimated nucleated cell counts. Assay used: immunoSEQ multiplex PCR; TCRdb lists only in-frame clones, some missing. The V and J calls and clone size were taken over from that table, and D and trimming were inferred from the DNA. This sample carries approximately 190,000 clones, around four fifths of them seen once, and the ten largest clones take approximately 5.1%. The sequence was collected from a woman in her 70s with active or convalescent COVID-19. Sample: peripheral blood.

CDR3 sequence (DNA): TGTGCCAGCAGTGTCGGCGGGGGCTCCTACAATGAGCAGTTCTTC. Its protein is CASSVGGGSYNEQFF. The chain couples TRBV25-1 to TRBJ2-1; 7 bases line up with TRBD2. V trimming: 4 bases; J trimming: 0 bases; junction bases outside the gene matches: 3. The CDR3 has 15 residues. CDR1 is MGHDK, CDR2 SYGVNS, per germline.